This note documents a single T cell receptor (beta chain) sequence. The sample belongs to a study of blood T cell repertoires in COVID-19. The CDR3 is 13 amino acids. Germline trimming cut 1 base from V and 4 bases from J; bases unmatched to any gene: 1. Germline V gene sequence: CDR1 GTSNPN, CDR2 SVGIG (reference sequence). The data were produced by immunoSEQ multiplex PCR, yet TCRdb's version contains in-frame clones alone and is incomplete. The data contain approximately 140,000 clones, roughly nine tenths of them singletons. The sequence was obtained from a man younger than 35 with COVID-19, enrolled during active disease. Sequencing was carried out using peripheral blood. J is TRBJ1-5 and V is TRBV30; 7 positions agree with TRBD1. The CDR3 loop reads CAWSATGNQPQHF. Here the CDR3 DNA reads TGTGCCTGGAGTGCGACAGGGAATCAGCCCCAGCATTTT.